This T cell receptor beta chain was identified during a study of read filtering for tumor transcriptome and immune sequencing. As for the study in general: Transcriptome libraries were built from DNase-treated RNA. General study findings and limits: IR-seq captured clonotypes deeper and more reliably than RNA-seq. Dropping single-read clonotypes raised IR-seq and RNA-seq shared-clonotype correlation.

From about 400 ng of RNA, a library with molecular barcoded alpha/delta and beta/gamma adaptors was made. One entry per CDR3 protein results from TCRdb running MiXCR on the reads. The sample records 40,000 or so distinct CDR3 sequences, more than 13% being singletons. Bone marrow was sampled from every patient at the time of active disease. Germline trimming cut 6 bases from V and 3 bases from J; bases unmatched to any gene: 4. CDR1 and CDR2 from the germline V gene are SQVTM and ANQGSEA. CDR3 length: 13 amino acids. This clonotype was seen many times. Its specificity is not known. The TCR was taken from a donor at least 40 years old with multiple myeloma. The chain joins TRBV29-1 to TRBJ2-7, with TRBD2 matching over 11 bases. Sequencing was carried out using a population of CD138-negative cells sorted from bone marrow. DNA for the CDR3: TGCAGCGTCTCCGGGACTAGCGGCTACGAGCAGTACTTC. Translation gives CSVSGTSGYEQYF.